The next 20 T cell receptor beta chains were all read from a single sample in a study of human T cells and chemical hapten exposure. In TCRdb, the 5' RACE reads were re-called with MiXCR into one record per CDR3 protein. The table shows about 81,000 distinct CDR3 sequences, with approximately 8% occurring only once. Total RNA extraction was carried out from unfractionated whole blood. The source of these receptors is a male donor in good health.

This clonotype has just a few counts. The CDR3 region is CASSQETAASSYNSPLHF. CDR3 coding DNA: TGTGCCAGCAGCCAAGAAACGGCCGCGAGCTCCTATAATTCACCCCTCCACTTT. The V and J genes are TRBV3-1 and TRBJ1-6; no firm D call. Germline V gene sequence: CDR1 LGHDT, CDR2 YNNKEL (reference sequence). The CDR3 spans 18 residues. Trimming stripped 0 bases from V and 0 bases from J, with 12 bases between. The variable domain in full, with the rest retrieved from reference TRBV3-1 and TRBJ1-6, is DTAVSQTPKYLVTQMGNDKSIKCEQNLGHDTMYWYKQDSKKFLKIMFSYNNKELIINETVPNRFSPKSPDKAHLNLHINSLELGDSAVYFCASSQETAASSYNSPLHFGNGTRLTVT.

This clonotype was observed at least ten times. The J gene is TRBJ2-5, the V gene TRBV10-3; tentative D call: TRBD2 (6 bases). The CDR3 consists of 12 residues. Trimming shortened V by 6 bases and J by 4 bases, and 9 bases separated the two germline ends. Germline values: CDR1 ENHRY, CDR2 SYGVKD. Here the CDR3 reads CAISGGLETQYF. In DNA, the CDR3 is TGTGCCATCAGCGGGGGATTAGAGACCCAGTACTTC.

This clonotype was picked up many times. The chain recombines TRBV27 with TRBJ2-1; D could derive from TRBD1 or TRBD2 (7 bases each). The CDR3 is made up of 15 amino acids. The germline V and J ends were trimmed by 4 bases and 4 bases, with 14 bases remaining between them. Looked up from germline, CDR1 is MNHEY and CDR2 is SMNVEV (reference sequence). Here the CDR3 DNA reads TGTGCCAGCAGTTCAGGGAGGGGGCTATACAATGAGCAGTTCTTC. Its protein is CASSSGRGLYNEQFF.

This clonotype was seen repeatedly, ten times or more. V and J are TRBV2 and TRBJ2-3; TRBD2 might be the D (6 bases). Trimming shortened V by 5 bases and J by 2 bases, and 35 bases separated the two germline ends. Germline V gene lookup returns CDR1 SNHLY and CDR2 FYNNEI. The CDR3 spans 22 residues. CDR3 region: CASSRVSYTAGTSEGLTDTQYF. Here the CDR3 DNA reads TGTGCCAGCAGTCGCGTTAGTTATACTGCCGGGACTTCGGAGGGGCTCACAGATACGCAGTATTTT.

The chain recombines TRBV6-2 or TRBV6-3 with TRBJ1-5; possible D gene TRBD1, 6 bases. Germline V gene sequence: CDR1 MNHEY, CDR2 SVGEGT. Trimming took 5 bases from V and 0 from J, leaving 14 bases between them. The CDR3 loop spans 16 amino acids. The CDR3, as DNA: TGTGCCAGCAGTCCCCCCGAGGGGGGTAGCAATCAGCCCCAGCATTTT. It translates to CASSPPEGGSNQPQHF.

In this sample, this clonotype turned up many times. The gene calls are TRBV6-6 and TRBJ1-1, with a tentative D call TRBD1 (5 bases). V shed 2 bases and J shed 1 base, with 14 bases lying between them. The CDR3 length is 16 residues. CDR1 is MNHNY, CDR2 SVGAGI, per germline (reference sequence). CDR3 nucleotide sequence: TGTGCCAGCAGTTACCCCGCGGGACGGCAGAACACTGAAGCTTTCTTT. This sequence encodes CASSYPAGRQNTEAFF.

This clonotype was seen at least ten times. The J gene is TRBJ2-1, the V gene TRBV6-4, with no clear D. Germline lookup yields CDR1 MRHNA and CDR2 SNTAGT. The CDR3 is 12 amino acids. Trimming took 0 bases from V and 8 from J, leaving 5 bases between them. CDR3 loop: CASSDSRDEQFF. In nucleotides, the CDR3 is TGTGCCAGCAGTGACTCAAGAGATGAGCAGTTCTTC.

This clonotype was detected a few times. This rearrangement joins TRBV20-1 to TRBJ2-1; TRBD2 matches at 13 bases. V trimming: 0 bases; J trimming: 5 bases; junction bases outside the gene matches: 13. Germline loops: CDR1 DFQATT, CDR2 SNEGSKA (reference sequence). This CDR3 is 19 amino acids long. The CDR3 bases are TGCAGTGCTAGAGATCTAGAGACAGCCGGGACTAGCGGGAACAATGAGCAGTTCTTC. It codes for CSARDLETAGTSGNNEQFF.

The chain combines TRBV6-2 or TRBV6-3 with TRBJ1-2; D is uncertain. The CDR3 is 15 amino acids. Germline values: CDR1 MNHEY, CDR2 SVGEGT. The V and J ends lost 2 bases and 8 bases respectively, with 18 bases between them. This CDR3 is CASSYAPSYSGGYTF. CDR3 bases: TGTGCCAGCAGTTACGCGCCCAGCTATTCGGGCGGCTACACCTTC.

A few counts support this clonotype. V is TRBV15 and J is TRBJ2-3; 9 nucleotides agree with TRBD2. Germline assignment: CDR1 LNHNV and CDR2 YYDKDF (reference sequence). Trimming removed 6 bases from V and 2 bases from J; junction bases left unmatched: 6. The CDR3 runs 15 residues. The CDR3 DNA reads as TGTGCCACCAGAACTAGCGGGCCTCTCACAGATACGCAGTATTTT. Protein sequence: CATRTSGPLTDTQYF.

There are many counts of this clonotype. The V call is TRBV6-5, the J call TRBJ1-6, with 8 bases aligning to TRBD1. V was clipped by 2 bases and J by 4 bases; unmatched bases: 7. From germline, CDR1 is MNHEY and CDR2 SVGAGI. The CDR3 covers 17 residues. The CDR3 nucleotides are TGTGCCAGCAGTTACGACAGGGGCCAGGCGTATAATTCACCCCTCCACTTT. This sequence encodes CASSYDRGQAYNSPLHF.

This chain connects TRBV12-3 or TRBV12-4 to TRBJ2-7; 11 positions match TRBD2. This CDR3 comprises 17 residues. The junction had 12 bases not matched to a gene; V was cut back by 3 bases and J by 5 bases. The CDR3 protein is CASSFSIAGGRFHEQYF. In DNA form, the CDR3 reads TGTGCCAGCAGTTTCAGTATAGCGGGAGGGCGCTTCCACGAGCAGTACTTC.

The chain's CDR3 is CASSPRPPPLTDSEKLFF. The CDR3 coding sequence is TGCGCCAGCAGCCCTCGTCCCCCCCCCTTGACAGACAGTGAAAAACTGTTTTTT. The chain employs TRBV4-3 and TRBJ1-4; a possible D gene is TRBD1 (5 bases). CDR3 length: 18 residues. The germline V and J ends were trimmed by 4 bases and 7 bases, with 25 bases remaining between them. Germline-derived CDR1 and CDR2 are LGHNA and YSLEER.

This clonotype was picked up a small number of times. The junction departs from the called germline gene at one end, perhaps through a read error. The V gene is TRBV18, the J gene TRBJ1-1; D remains ambiguous. The germline V gene has CDR1 KGHSH and CDR2 LQKENI. The CDR3 is 14 amino acids. In DNA, the CDR3 is TGTGCCAGCTCACCATCCGCGGAGAACGCTGAAGCTTTCTTT. Translated: CASSPSAENAEAFF.

Only a few counts were recorded for this clonotype. This chain uses TRBV10-3 with TRBJ2-6; D is uncertain. V was shortened by 3 bases and J by 0 bases, with 9 bases between the two germline ends. CDR1 is ENHRY and CDR2 is SYGVKD in the germline V gene. The CDR3 runs to 16 residues. CDR3 amino acids: CAISDPGASGANVLTF. The CDR3 nucleotides read TGTGCCATCAGTGACCCCGGAGCCTCTGGGGCCAACGTCCTGACTTTC.

Concerning this clonotype itself: A read error may be the cause here, since a much bigger clone is one base away. J is TRBJ2-7 and V is TRBV2; tentatively, D is TRBD1 (6 bases). Germline V CDR1 and CDR2: SNHLY, FYNNEI. V shed 4 bases and J shed 2 bases, with 18 bases lying between them. The CDR3 has 16 amino acids. The DNA of the CDR3 is TGTGCCAGCAGTGCCACCCTCACAGGGACGGCCTACGAGCAGTACTTC. It encodes CASSATLTGTAYEQYF.

This clonotype occurred a few times. The J gene is TRBJ2-1, the V gene TRBV18; D is unresolved. Germline loops: CDR1 KGHSH, CDR2 LQKENI. This CDR3 region has 16 residues. V lost 6 bases to trimming and J lost 0 bases, with 15 bases between them. The CDR3 bases are TGTGCCAGCTCCCCCAACGAATTCAGCTCCTACAATGAGCAGTTCTTC. This sequence encodes CASSPNEFSSYNEQFF.

This clonotype was recorded many times. The V call is TRBV27, the J call TRBJ2-7, with D tentatively TRBD1 (6 bases). Germline CDR1 is MNHEY and CDR2 is SMNVEV (reference sequence). Trimming stripped 0 bases from V and 2 bases from J, with 8 bases between. This CDR3 has 14 residues. The chain's CDR3 is CASSLSGAPYEQYF. In DNA form, the CDR3 reads TGTGCCAGCAGTTTATCGGGGGCCCCCTACGAGCAGTACTTC.

V is TRBV5-1 and J is TRBJ2-7; a possible D gene is TRBD2 (6 bases). The V and J ends lost 0 bases and 3 bases respectively, with 10 bases between them. Germline assignment: CDR1 SGHRS and CDR2 YFSETQ. The CDR3 sequence is 14 residues long. This chain's CDR3 is CASSLAVGGYEQYF. In DNA form, the CDR3 reads TGCGCCAGCAGCTTGGCCGTCGGGGGCTACGAGCAGTACTTC. Together with reference TRBV5-1 and TRBJ2-7, the CDR3 gives the full variable domain: KAGVTQTPRYLIKTRGQQVTLSCSPISGHRSVSWYQQTPGQGLQFLFEYFSETQRNKGNFPGRFSGRQFSNSRSEMNVSTLELGDSALYLCASSLAVGGYEQYFGPGTRLTVT.

This clonotype has just a few counts. Written as DNA, the CDR3 is TGTGCCACCAGCAGAGGGGTCAACAATGAGCAGTTCTTC. The encoded protein is CATSRGVNNEQFF. The rearrangement joins TRBV15 to TRBJ2-1, with unresolved D. Germline V gene sequence: CDR1 LNHNV, CDR2 YYDKDF (reference sequence). The CDR3 extends over 13 amino acids. V lost 1 base and J lost 5, with 6 bases in between.